This T cell receptor beta chain derives from a study of beta chain features in type 1 diabetes. Overall study results and limits: Naive, central memory and regulatory TCRB repertoires appeared more similar among patients than healthy donors. Patients with type 1 diabetes carried fewer insertions and had more deletions at their VDJ junctions.

Sorting of CD4+ naive, central memory, regulatory and stem cell-like memory cells was performed via CD45RO/CCR7/CD25/CD127/CD95/CD27. Germline values: CDR1 MNHNY, CDR2 SVGAGI (reference sequence). V was shortened by 6 bases and J by 3 bases, with 15 bases between the two germline ends. This CDR3 contains 14 residues. Isolated RNA was reverse transcribed in full, so expressed TCRB transcripts were sequenced. Reads from naive, central memory and regulatory T cell samples averaged around 3.7 million. Repertoires were generated with immunoSEQ multiplex PCR, while TCRdb's copy carries only in-frame clones and drops some. This table has 200,000 to 250,000 clones, about a tenth appearing once. As for this clone: Its antigen remains unknown.

This TCR derives from a man in his late teens or twenties in good health. Sequencing used central memory CD4+ T cells from blood. V and J are TRBV6-6 and TRBJ2-7, with D perhaps TRBD1 (6 bases). CDR3 sequence: CASRPFGGDYEQYF. The CDR3 nucleotides read TGTGCCAGCAGGCCCTTTGGGGGCGACTACGAGCAGTACTTC.